Listed below are T cell receptor beta chains from one sample, sequenced in a study of T cell repertoires in cytomegalovirus infection. Each CDR3 protein gets one entry after TCRdb re-called the reads with MiXCR. The table has about 440,000 distinct CDR3 sequences, approximately 30% seen once. The sequenced sample was PBMCs. The origin of the receptors is a human donor in good health (CMV status not recorded). Some clones in this sample may be carry-over from other donors' samples. Each CDR3 is given with its conserved first and last residue. The order of the fields is V gene, D gene, clone size, J gene, CDR3 DNA, CDR3 protein. A D gene is named only where the DNA matches it firmly. Only part of the rows carry a size: once, few, many, or a class if the clone is expanded.

TRBV27	-	few	TRBJ2-2	TGTGCCAGTTCGTCGGGACGTCGAGGCACCGGGGAGCTGTTTTTT	CASSSGRRGTGELFF
TRBV19	-	-	TRBJ2-2	TGTGCCAGTACCTCACAGGGCGCCGTGGGGACCGGGGAGCTGTTTTTT	CASTSQGAVGTGELFF
TRBV20-1	-	-	TRBJ2-7	TGCAGTGCCCGGGGCCTAAGGGCCTACGAGCAGTACTTC	CSARGLRAYEQYF
TRBV7-8	TRBD2	-	TRBJ2-1	TGTGCCAGACGGACTAGAAGGTTCTTC	CARRTRRFF
TRBV7-6	TRBD1	many	TRBJ2-5	TGTGCCAGCAGCCTCGACAGGGGGCTGGTGGAGACCCAGTACTTC	CASSLDRGLVETQYF
TRBV20-1	-	few	TRBJ1-5	TGCAGTGCTAGAGATTACAGGCTGGAGCAGCCCCAGCATTTT	CSARDYRLEQPQHF
TRBV7-3	-	-	TRBJ2-2	TGTGCCAGCAGCCCCCGGGACTCACTTATACCGGGAACCGGGGAGCTGTTTTTT	CASSPRDSLIPGTGELFF
TRBV5-1	TRBD2	-	TRBJ2-3	TGCGCCAGCGGGCTAGCGGGGGGTGTGACAGATACGGAGTATTTT	CASGLAGGVTDTEYF
TRBV7-8	TRBD2	many	TRBJ2-3	TGTGCCAGCAGCTTACCTAGCGGGGGGGCGGAAGATACGCAGTATTTT	CASSLPSGGAEDTQYF
TRBV28	-	-	TRBJ2-7	TGTGCCAGCGTCAGGGGTTCCTACGAGCAGTACTTC	CASVRGSYEQYF
TRBV15	-	-	TRBJ1-1	TGTGCCACCAGCAGAGATTTGGAGTTGAACACTGAAGCTTTCTTT	CATSRDLELNTEAFF
TRBV2	-	-	TRBJ1-4	TGTGCCAGCAGGCGGGAGAGCGCAACTAATGAAAAACTGTTTTTT	CASRRESATNEKLFF
TRBV5-1	-	-	TRBJ1-1	TGCGCCAGCAGCGGGGAGAGGGCCAGGGAGGCTTTCTTT	CASSGERAREAFF
TRBV7-8	-	many	TRBJ1-6	TGTGCCAGCAGTCCATGGGATTCACCCCTCCACTTT	CASSPWDSPLHF
TRBV12-3/TRBV12-4	TRBD1	once	TRBJ1-3	TGTGCCAGCAGTTTCCAGGGGGCGGCTGGAAACACCATATATTTT	CASSFQGAAGNTIYF
TRBV6-1	-	few	TRBJ1-5	TGTGCCAGCAAGGGCAGGGACGGGGTCAATCAGCCCCAGCATTTT	CASKGRDGVNQPQHF
TRBV6-5	-	-	TRBJ1-4	TGTGCCAGCAGTAGGGGGATTCGGGGTGAAAAACTGTTTTTT	CASSRGIRGEKLFF
TRBV3-1	-	-	TRBJ2-7	TGTGCCAGCAGCGCAGGGGGGGTTTACGAGCAGTACTTC	CASSAGGVYEQYF
TRBV12-5	TRBD1	-	TRBJ2-3	TGTGCTAGTGGTTTGGTACCGACAGGGGGCTGGACAGATACGCAGTATTTT	CASGLVPTGGWTDTQYF
TRBV4-1	TRBD2	few	TRBJ2-7	TGCGCCAGCAGCCTTGGACTAGAAGATCGCGAGCAGTACTTC	CASSLGLEDREQYF